This passage covers 25 T cell receptor beta chains from one sample sequenced in a study of control samples from healthy donors and cancer patients. Using immunoSEQ multiplex PCR, the repertoire was profiled, and TCRdb retains in-frame clones only, with some absent. There are roughly 100,000 clones in the sample; about 91% occur only once, and 11% to 15% lies in the top ten. The material sequenced was blood. These receptors were taken from a man aged 25 to 40 in good health.

The J gene is TRBJ1-2, the V gene TRBV11-2; possible D gene TRBD1, 5 bases. The ends were cut back, 4 bases at V and 8 bases at J, with 14 bases in the middle. This CDR3 has 13 residues. CDR1 is SGHAT and CDR2 is FQNNGV in the germline V gene. Written as DNA, the CDR3 is TGTGCCAGCAGCTACAGAGCGGGGCAGGGCTACACCTTC. Its protein is CASSYRAGQGYTF.

This chain connects TRBV18 to TRBJ1-4; TRBD1 agrees at 7 bases. V trimming: 9 bases; J trimming: 6 bases; junction bases outside the gene matches: 7. The CDR3 is made up of 13 amino acids. Germline CDR1 KGHSH, CDR2 LQKENI. This CDR3 reads CASFRDRDEKLFF. The CDR3 DNA sequence: TGTGCCAGTTTCCGGGACAGAGATGAAAAACTGTTTTTT.

The CDR3 spells CASSQHLSGNTIYF. The DNA for the CDR3 is TGTGCCAGCAGCCAACACCTCTCTGGAAACACCATATATTTT. The chain carries TRBV14 and TRBJ1-3, with D uncertain. The CDR3 is 14 residues long. Germline lookup yields CDR1 SGHDN and CDR2 FVKESK. Trimming removed 2 bases from V and 0 bases from J, with 5 bases in between.

The chain recombines TRBV10-1 with TRBJ2-1, with TRBD2 as a possible D gene (5 bases). The germline gives CDR1 WNHNN, CDR2 SYGVQD (reference sequence). Deletions cut 2 bases from V and 10 bases from J, with 12 bases between. The CDR3 runs 13 residues. This CDR3 reads CASSEPRTSEQFF. The CDR3 DNA sequence: TGCGCCAGCAGTGAGCCCCGGACTTCGGAGCAGTTCTTC.

This chain connects TRBV5-6 to TRBJ2-7; 7 positions match TRBD2. The CDR3 runs 15 residues. Trimming cost V 0 bases and J 2 bases; bases outside gene matches: 5. The germline CDR1 and CDR2 sequences are SGHDT and YYEEEE. The CDR3 sequence: CASSLVASGPYEQYF. CDR3 in DNA: TGTGCCAGCAGCTTGGTCGCTAGCGGACCCTACGAGCAGTACTTC.

This clone appeared once. The genes are TRBV29-1 and TRBJ2-7; 11 nucleotides line up with TRBD2. Germline values: CDR1 SQVTM, CDR2 ANQGSEA. With 5 bases clipped from V and 5 bases from J, the junction kept 8 bases outside the gene matches. The CDR3 sequence is 14 residues long. The CDR3 sequence is CSVKLLAGDNEQYF. The CDR3 region has the DNA TGCAGCGTTAAGTTACTAGCGGGAGATAACGAGCAGTACTTC.

CDR3 region: CASSQSLESGETQYF. CDR3 DNA: TGTGCCAGCAGCCAATCTCTGGAGTCTGGAGAGACCCAGTACTTC. This chain links TRBV3-1 (or the pseudogene TRBV3-2) with TRBJ2-5; D gene uncertain. Germline CDR1 and CDR2: LGHDT and YNNKEL (reference sequence). The CDR3 has 15 amino acids. The ends were cut back, 2 bases at V and 4 bases at J, with 14 bases in the middle.

This chain joins TRBV27 and TRBJ1-5; 7 positions agree with TRBD1. The CDR3 has 14 amino acids. Germline loops: CDR1 MNHEY, CDR2 SMNVEV (reference sequence). The V gene end was trimmed by 6 bases and the J gene end by 4 bases; junction bases not matched to a gene: 6. CDR3 DNA sequence: TGTGCCAGCAGCGAGGGGGCGTGGAATCAGCCCCAGCATTTT. Translated, it gives CASSEGAWNQPQHF.

The V call is TRBV11-2, the J call TRBJ1-4, with D uncertain. The CDR3 runs to 17 residues. Germline assignment: CDR1 SGHAT and CDR2 FQNNGV. V lost 1 base to trimming and J lost 12 bases, with 24 bases between them. The CDR3 here is CASSLASGALGGEELFF. CDR3 DNA: TGTGCCAGCAGCTTAGCGTCCGGCGCGTTAGGCGGTGAGGAACTGTTTTTT.

In nucleotides, the CDR3 is TGTGCCAGCAGCTTAACGCAGGGGGCGGCAGATACGCAGTATTTT. This codes for CASSLTQGAADTQYF. J is TRBJ2-3 and V is TRBV11-2; 8 bases align to TRBD1. CDR3 size: 15 residues. Germline V lookup: CDR1 SGHAT, CDR2 FQNNGV. V was clipped by 2 bases and J by 4 bases; unmatched bases: 5.

The DNA for the CDR3 is TGCAGCGCGAACGGACTAGCGGGAGGCTCGGAGACCCAGTACTTC. Protein: CSANGLAGGSETQYF. The V and J genes are TRBV29-1 and TRBJ2-5, with 14 nucleotides matching TRBD2. Trimming took 7 bases from V and 5 from J; bases not matched to a gene: 9. Germline V gives CDR1 SQVTM, CDR2 ANQGSEA. This CDR3 contains 15 residues.

The V gene is TRBV28, the J gene TRBJ1-6, with D perhaps matching TRBD1 (5 bases). Germline assignment: CDR1 MDHEN and CDR2 SYDVKM. The CDR3 totals 14 residues. Trimming took off 3 bases at V and 7 bases at J, with 10 bases between the two ends. In nucleotides, the CDR3 is TGTGCCAGCAGTTTGGGACTGGGAAATTCACCCCTCCACTTT. It is translated as CASSLGLGNSPLHF.

This clone was seen a handful of times. The chain links TRBV6-1 to TRBJ2-1; D is unclear. V lost 0 bases and J lost 0, with 3 bases in between. Germline CDR1 and CDR2: MNHNS and SASEGT. The CDR3 contains 14 residues. CDR3 DNA: TGTGCCAGCAGTGAAGCAGGCTCCTACAATGAGCAGTTCTTC. Amino acid sequence: CASSEAGSYNEQFF.

The gene calls are TRBV5-8 and TRBJ2-2; no firm D call. This CDR3 is built from 15 residues. Germline assignment: CDR1 SGHTS and CDR2 YDEGEE. Trimming shortened V by 7 bases and J by 4 bases, and 17 bases separated the two germline ends. This chain's CDR3 is CASVGYVGGTGELFF. The CDR3, as DNA: TGTGCCAGCGTTGGCTACGTGGGTGGCACCGGGGAGCTGTTTTTT.

The V gene is TRBV6-1, the J gene TRBJ2-7, with TRBD1 identical over 9 bases. CDR1 is MNHNS, CDR2 SASEGT, per germline. Trimming took 3 bases from V and 0 from J; bases not matched to a gene: 3. The CDR3 length is 15 residues. The CDR3 DNA reads TGTGCCAGCAGTGAGGACAGGGGATTCTCCTACGAGCAGTACTTC. This translates into CASSEDRGFSYEQYF.

V usage is TRBV7-3 and J usage is TRBJ2-5, with 11 bases aligning to TRBD2. J gave up 1 base and V 0 bases, and 10 bases lay outside the gene matches. There are 19 residues in the CDR3. Looked up from germline, CDR1 is SGHTA and CDR2 is FQGTGA. The CDR3: CASSLTSTLAGGGQETQYF. For the CDR3, the DNA is TGTGCCAGCAGCTTAACTAGTACGCTAGCGGGAGGTGGCCAAGAGACCCAGTACTTC.

The chain links TRBV7-2 to TRBJ1-6, with D possibly matching TRBD1 (6 bases). The CDR3 has 15 amino acids. Germline loops: CDR1 SGHTA, CDR2 FQGNSA. V lost 4 bases to trimming and J lost 7 bases, with 14 bases between them. The CDR3 is CASSSTTGLNSPLHF. In nucleotides, the CDR3 is TGTGCCAGCAGCTCGACGACAGGTTTGAATTCACCCCTCCACTTT.

The V and J genes are TRBV15 and TRBJ1-2; D gene uncertain. V shed 1 base and J shed 4 bases, with 10 bases lying between them. Looked up from germline, CDR1 is LNHNV and CDR2 is YYDKDF (reference sequence). The CDR3 is 14 residues long. DNA of the CDR3: TGTGCCACCAGCAGAGCTCAGCGCGGCTATGGCTACACCTTC. Amino acids: CATSRAQRGYGYTF.

The chain has TRBV5-1 and TRBJ1-5, with D unresolved. Germline-derived CDR1 and CDR2 are SGHRS and YFSETQ. The V gene lost 3 bases and the J gene lost 5 bases, with 15 bases spanning the gap. This CDR3 is built from 15 residues. The CDR3 sequence: CASSSTGSQYQPQHF. The CDR3, as DNA: TGCGCCAGCAGCTCCACGGGGTCCCAATATCAGCCCCAGCATTTT.

This chain joins TRBV10-3 and TRBJ2-1; D gene ambiguous. V lost 3 bases and J 3 bases, leaving 0 bases between the germline ends. Germline CDR1 ENHRY, CDR2 SYGVKD. The CDR3 is made up of 11 amino acids. The CDR3 loop is CAISDYNEQFF. Here the CDR3 DNA reads TGTGCCATCAGTGACTACAATGAGCAGTTCTTC.

The rearrangement joins TRBV7-2 to TRBJ2-5, with 12 bases fitting TRBD2. J lost 5 bases, V lost 5 bases, and 9 bases had no gene match. Germline V lookup: CDR1 SGHTA, CDR2 FQGNSA. CDR3 size: 16 residues. The CDR3, as DNA: TGTGCCAGCAGCCCCTATGCTAGCGGGAGGGGGGAGACCCAGTACTTC. Protein product: CASSPYASGRGETQYF.

The chain uses TRBV3-1 (or the pseudogene TRBV3-2) and TRBJ1-1; perhaps TRBD1 as D (5 bases). Germline V gene data show CDR1 as LGHDT and CDR2 as YNNKEL (reference sequence). This CDR3 spans 15 amino acids. V shed 1 base and J shed 3 bases, with 12 bases lying between them. This CDR3 is CASSQAEGSYTEAFF. The CDR3 bases are TGTGCCAGCAGCCAAGCTGAGGGGTCGTACACTGAAGCTTTCTTT.

This chain connects TRBV4-3 to TRBJ2-3; 13 nucleotides line up with TRBD2. There are 16 residues in the CDR3. With V trimmed by 0 bases and J by 8 bases, 5 bases remained unmatched. CDR1 LGHNA and CDR2 YSLEER come from the germline V gene. In nucleotides, the CDR3 is TGCGCCAGCAGCCAAGAGGCCGGACTAGCGGGAGTTACGCAGTATTTT. Translated, it gives CASSQEAGLAGVTQYF.

The V and J genes are TRBV10-3 and TRBJ2-1; 14 bases are a match to TRBD2. The CDR3 runs 18 residues. Germline trimming cut 7 bases from V and 0 bases from J; bases unmatched to any gene: 8. The germline gives CDR1 ENHRY, CDR2 SYGVKD. This chain's CDR3 is CAIMSTSGRAGSYNEQFF. In nucleotides, the CDR3 is TGTGCCATCATGTCGACTAGCGGGAGGGCCGGCTCCTACAATGAGCAGTTCTTC.

This clone showed up just once. The chain has TRBV7-9 and TRBJ2-7, with D tentatively TRBD1 (6 bases). V was cut by 6 bases and J by 1 base, with 10 bases left in between. Germline V lookup: CDR1 SEHNR, CDR2 FQNEAQ (reference sequence). This CDR3 is 13 amino acids long. CDR3 in amino acids: CASRAGESYEQYF. For the CDR3, the DNA is TGTGCCAGCAGAGCAGGGGAATCCTACGAGCAGTACTTC.